The 10 T cell receptor beta chains reported below all come from one sample, sequenced in a study of Graves' ophthalmopathy and Graves' hyperthyroidism. CDR3 regions of TCR beta were amplified from RNA transcripts. The authors performed first-round RT-PCR with HTBI primers and then a second-round multiplex PCR. A single record per CDR3 protein comes from TCRdb applying MiXCR to the multiplex PCR reads. The profile shows over a million distinct CDR3 sequences, less than 45% of them singletons. Sequencing input: peripheral blood or thyroid tissue (not recorded which). These receptors originate from an adult man with Graves' hyperthyroidism.

This clonotype has at least ten counts. V is TRBV9 and J is TRBJ2-7, with 8 nucleotides matching TRBD2. This CDR3 is 15 amino acids long. Unmatched junction bases numbered 4, after V lost 0 bases and J lost 2 bases. Germline V gene lookup returns CDR1 SGDLS and CDR2 YYNGEE. CDR3 in amino acids: CASSVAAGAPYEQYF. The CDR3 DNA follows: TGTGCCAGCAGCGTAGCAGCGGGAGCTCCCTACGAGCAGTACTTC.

Remarks on this clonotype: This clone may be a read error of a much larger clone one base away. V gene TRBV7-8 combines with J gene TRBJ2-7; 8 bases fit TRBD1. This CDR3 has 14 amino acids. Per germline, CDR1 SGHVS and CDR2 FQNEAQ. The V and J ends lost 5 bases and 4 bases, in that order; junction bases with no gene match: 7. The CDR3 is CASSTRDRWYEQYF. The CDR3 bases are TGTGCCAGCAGCACCCGGGACAGGTGGTACGAGCAGTACTTC.

This clonotype was counted many times. This rearrangement joins TRBV2 to TRBJ1-1, with D unresolved. Trimming shortened V by 5 bases and J by 0 bases, and 7 bases separated the two germline ends. The CDR3 length is 13 residues. CDR1 is SNHLY and CDR2 is FYNNEI in the germline V gene. The CDR3 sequence is CASSKDVNTEAFF. CDR3 DNA sequence: TGTGCCAGCAGTAAGGACGTGAACACTGAAGCTTTCTTT.

The sample holds a few counts of this clonotype. The J gene is TRBJ2-2, the V gene TRBV4-1; 9 positions match TRBD2. V dropped 2 bases and J dropped 5; count of bases not matched to a gene: 9. Germline V lookup: CDR1 MGHRA, CDR2 YSYEKL. This CDR3 has 17 amino acids. The CDR3 loop reads CASSQRTGLAFTGELFF. The CDR3, as DNA: TGCGCCAGCAGCCAAAGGACAGGACTAGCGTTTACCGGGGAGCTGTTTTTT.

The chain employs TRBV7-9 and TRBJ2-7, with D perhaps TRBD2 (6 bases). V was cut by 6 bases and J by 6 bases, with 21 bases left in between. CDR1 is SEHNR, CDR2 FQNEAQ, per germline (reference sequence). The CDR3 consists of 15 residues. CDR3 coding DNA: TGTGCCAGCAGTCCCGGGGACTCTCCCGATGGCGAGCAGTACTTC. Encoded protein: CASSPGDSPDGEQYF.

The V call is TRBV29-1, the J call TRBJ1-5; possible D gene TRBD1, 5 bases. CDR1 and CDR2 (germline): SQVTM, ANQGSEA. Trimming pared 2 bases from V and 1 base from J, leaving 6 bases between. The CDR3 extends over 13 amino acids. The CDR3 region has the DNA TGCAGCGTTGAATGGGACAGCAATCAGCCCCAGCATTTT. Its translation is CSVEWDSNQPQHF. Full variable domain (missing parts from reference TRBV29-1 and TRBJ1-5): SAVISQKPSRDICQRGTSLTIQCQVDSQVTMMFWYRQQPGQSLTLIATANQGSEATYESGFVIDKFPISRPNLTFSTLTVSNMSPEDSSIYLCSVEWDSNQPQHFGDGTRLSIL.

This clonotype was recorded at least ten times. V usage is TRBV2 and J usage is TRBJ2-5; 10 bases map to TRBD1. The V gene's germline CDR1 is SNHLY and CDR2 FYNNEI. V trimming: 2 bases; J trimming: 1 base; junction bases outside the gene matches: 4. This CDR3 is 16 amino acids long. This chain's CDR3 is CASSEPGQGLQETQYF. CDR3 nucleotide sequence: TGTGCCAGCAGTGAACCGGGACAGGGGCTCCAAGAGACCCAGTACTTC.

With regard to this clonotype: This may be a read error, as it is one base from a much larger clone. The chain carries TRBV9 and TRBJ1-4; a weak D match, TRBD1 (5 bases). Germline V lookup: CDR1 SGDLS, CDR2 YYNGEE. This CDR3 has 15 residues. The CDR3 loop reads CASSVGGSADEKVFF. The DNA of the CDR3 is TGTGCCAGCAGCGTAGGGGGGAGCGCTGATGAAAAAGTGTTTTTT.

This clonotype was picked up many times. The rearrangement links TRBV7-9 to TRBJ2-2; no clear D. Trimming pared 6 bases from V and 6 bases from J, leaving 5 bases between. Germline CDR1 reads SEHNR; CDR2 reads FQNEAQ (reference sequence). This CDR3 contains 11 residues. In DNA, the CDR3 is TGTGCCAGCAGTCCCCCCGGGGAGCTGTTTTTT. Its translation: CASSPPGELFF.

V and J are TRBV29-1 and TRBJ2-5, with D possibly being TRBD1 or TRBD2 (6 bases each). Looked up from germline, CDR1 is SQVTM and CDR2 is ANQGSEA. The CDR3 sequence is 14 residues long. V gave up 3 bases and J gave up 8 bases, with 19 bases separating them. CDR3 in DNA: TGCAGCGTTGATTCAGGGGCCGGGGGAGGTACCCAGTACTTC. Amino acids: CSVDSGAGGGTQYF.